This T cell receptor (beta chain) was observed in a study of control samples from healthy donors and cancer patients. This clone was recorded only once. This table comes from immunoSEQ multiplex PCR, and its TCRdb copy is limited to in-frame clones, with some not included. The sample gives under 450,000 clones, 75% to 95% of which show up once; approximately 6.3% is in the top ten. Germline-derived CDR1 and CDR2 are KGHSH and LQKENI. The CDR3 is made up of 13 amino acids. The ends were cut back, 5 bases at V and 1 base at J, with 8 bases in the middle. Sequenced input: PBMCs. The TCR sequence derives from a middle-aged man with head and neck cancer. J is TRBJ2-5 and V is TRBV18, with TRBD1 as a possible D gene (6 bases). The CDR3 loop reads CASSGTLQETQYF. In DNA form, the CDR3 reads TGTGCCAGCTCAGGGACACTCCAAGAGACCCAGTACTTC.